The entry below describes one T cell receptor (beta chain). Its specificity is unknown. V gave up 6 bases and J gave up 2 bases, with 14 bases separating them. From germline, CDR1 is DFQATT and CDR2 SNEGSKA (reference sequence). The CDR3 totals 13 residues. The data were obtained in a study of CD8+CD57+ T cells in acquired aplastic anemia. For the study at large: Mean DNA quantity obtained from sorted CD4+ and CD8+ cells was 3 to 4 ug.

Researchers used genomic DNA as the template to profile TCR beta VDJ and CDR3. TCRdb analysed the reads with MiXCR anew, one entry per CDR3 protein. The sample lists about 75,000 distinct CDR3 sequences, approximately 70% occurring once. Patients picked for sequencing had shown CD8+CD57+ cell expansion detected by flow cytometry. Each of the patients presented with severe acquired aplastic anemia. Study-wide results and limits: Patients and controls were not found to differ significantly in CD8+ Simpson's diversity. Patients and controls shared about 27 CD8+ CDR3 sequences.

This rearrangement joins TRBV20-1 to TRBJ2-7; possibly TRBD1 or TRBD2 for D (5 bases each). This TCR derives from a human donor with aplastic anemia. The sample comprised sorted CD4+, CD8+, or CD8+CD57+ T cells (not recorded which) from PBMCs. This CDR3 reads CSASSGAPYEQYF. As DNA, the CDR3 is TGCAGTGCCAGTTCCGGGGCCCCCTACGAGCAGTACTTC.